The 7 T cell receptor beta chains reported below all come from one sample, sequenced in a study of healthy donors' naive CD4 and CD8 T cells. Starting from 450 to 550 ng of total RNA, TCR libraries were made with linear amplification. TCRdb reanalysed the reads using MiXCR and keeps one entry per CDR3 protein. The sample lists roughly 200,000 distinct CDR3 sequences; 74% were seen once. The sample consisted of naive CD4+ and CD8+ T cells sorted from blood, pooled from several donors. The receptors originated from a pool of human donors in good health; the sample pools cells from several healthy donors.

The chain couples TRBV29-1 to TRBJ2-3; 11 nucleotides match TRBD2. The J segment lost 4 bases and the V segment lost 5 bases, leaving 5 bases of the junction unmatched. CDR1 SQVTM and CDR2 ANQGSEA come from the germline V gene. The CDR3 contains 14 residues. The chain's CDR3 is CSVPTSGGSDTQYF. The CDR3 nucleotides are TGCAGCGTTCCAACTAGCGGGGGATCAGATACGCAGTATTTT.

CDR3 residues: CSVEDHRGHEQFF. CDR3 nucleotides: TGCAGCGTTGAGGACCACAGGGGACATGAGCAGTTCTTC. The chain couples TRBV29-1 to TRBJ2-1; TRBD1 matches at 7 bases. The CDR3 runs 13 residues. The V and J ends lost 3 bases and 8 bases, in that order; junction bases with no gene match: 7. In germline, CDR1 is SQVTM, CDR2 ANQGSEA.

This clonotype was seen just once. The genes are TRBV4-3 and TRBJ2-3; no definite D call. CDR1 and CDR2 from the germline V gene are LGHNA and YSLEER. Trimming took off 3 bases at V and 0 bases at J, with 7 bases between the two ends. The CDR3 is made up of 14 amino acids. CDR3 DNA: TGCGCCAGCAGCCAGGGTACCAGCACAGATACGCAGTATTTT. As protein: CASSQGTSTDTQYF.

The V call is TRBV5-1, the J call TRBJ1-1; D gene uncertain. The CDR3 is 14 residues long. Germline values: CDR1 SGHRS, CDR2 YFSETQ. With 0 bases removed from V and 2 bases from J, the gap between germline ends came to 8 bases. The CDR3 DNA is TGCGCCAGCAGCTTGGATGGGGATAACACTGAAGCTTTCTTT. Translating gives CASSLDGDNTEAFF.

The rearrangement uses TRBV5-1 and TRBJ2-1, with 8 bases aligning to TRBD1. CDR1 and CDR2 from the germline V gene are SGHRS and YFSETQ. The CDR3 sequence is 14 residues long. J was trimmed by 8 bases and V by 4 bases; bases with no gene match: 8. CDR3 sequence: CASSTDRGRDEQFF. The CDR3 DNA reads as TGCGCCAGCAGCACCGACAGGGGCAGGGATGAGCAGTTCTTC.

This clonotype appeared once. This chain uses TRBV10-3 with TRBJ2-7, with D possibly TRBD2 on 5 matching bases. Per the germline V gene, CDR1 is ENHRY and CDR2 is SYGVKD. V lost 2 bases to trimming and J lost 3 bases, with 11 bases between them. This CDR3 has 14 residues. The CDR3 sequence is CAISEVASSYEQYF. CDR3 nucleotide sequence: TGTGCCATCAGTGAGGTTGCTAGCAGCTACGAGCAGTACTTC.

In this sample, this clonotype turned up a few times. The CDR3 nucleotides are TGTGCCAGCAGTTTATCCAGGGGCCACCTCGAGCAGTACTTC. It yields the protein CASSLSRGHLEQYF. The chain carries TRBV27 and TRBJ2-7; D might be TRBD1 (6 bases). With 0 bases removed from V and 6 bases from J, the gap between germline ends came to 12 bases. Germline CDR1 MNHEY, CDR2 SMNVEV (reference sequence). This CDR3 contains 14 residues.